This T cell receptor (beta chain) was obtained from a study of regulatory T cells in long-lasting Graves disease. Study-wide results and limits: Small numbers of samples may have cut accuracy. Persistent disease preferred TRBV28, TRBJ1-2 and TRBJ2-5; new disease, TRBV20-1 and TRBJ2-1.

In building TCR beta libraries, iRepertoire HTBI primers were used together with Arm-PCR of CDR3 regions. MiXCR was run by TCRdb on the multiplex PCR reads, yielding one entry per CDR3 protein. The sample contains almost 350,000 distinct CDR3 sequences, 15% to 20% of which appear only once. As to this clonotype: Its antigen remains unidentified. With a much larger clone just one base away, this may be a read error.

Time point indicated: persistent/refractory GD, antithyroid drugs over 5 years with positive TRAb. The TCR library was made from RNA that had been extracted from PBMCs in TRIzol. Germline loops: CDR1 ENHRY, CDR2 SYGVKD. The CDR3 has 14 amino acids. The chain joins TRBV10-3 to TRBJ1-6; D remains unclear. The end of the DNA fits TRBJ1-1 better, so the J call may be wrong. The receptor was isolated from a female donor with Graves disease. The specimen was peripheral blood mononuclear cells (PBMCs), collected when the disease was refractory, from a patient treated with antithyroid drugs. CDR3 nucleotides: TGTGCCATCAGTGAGTCGTCGTTTTTAACTGGAGCTTTCTTT. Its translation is CAISESSFLTGAFF.